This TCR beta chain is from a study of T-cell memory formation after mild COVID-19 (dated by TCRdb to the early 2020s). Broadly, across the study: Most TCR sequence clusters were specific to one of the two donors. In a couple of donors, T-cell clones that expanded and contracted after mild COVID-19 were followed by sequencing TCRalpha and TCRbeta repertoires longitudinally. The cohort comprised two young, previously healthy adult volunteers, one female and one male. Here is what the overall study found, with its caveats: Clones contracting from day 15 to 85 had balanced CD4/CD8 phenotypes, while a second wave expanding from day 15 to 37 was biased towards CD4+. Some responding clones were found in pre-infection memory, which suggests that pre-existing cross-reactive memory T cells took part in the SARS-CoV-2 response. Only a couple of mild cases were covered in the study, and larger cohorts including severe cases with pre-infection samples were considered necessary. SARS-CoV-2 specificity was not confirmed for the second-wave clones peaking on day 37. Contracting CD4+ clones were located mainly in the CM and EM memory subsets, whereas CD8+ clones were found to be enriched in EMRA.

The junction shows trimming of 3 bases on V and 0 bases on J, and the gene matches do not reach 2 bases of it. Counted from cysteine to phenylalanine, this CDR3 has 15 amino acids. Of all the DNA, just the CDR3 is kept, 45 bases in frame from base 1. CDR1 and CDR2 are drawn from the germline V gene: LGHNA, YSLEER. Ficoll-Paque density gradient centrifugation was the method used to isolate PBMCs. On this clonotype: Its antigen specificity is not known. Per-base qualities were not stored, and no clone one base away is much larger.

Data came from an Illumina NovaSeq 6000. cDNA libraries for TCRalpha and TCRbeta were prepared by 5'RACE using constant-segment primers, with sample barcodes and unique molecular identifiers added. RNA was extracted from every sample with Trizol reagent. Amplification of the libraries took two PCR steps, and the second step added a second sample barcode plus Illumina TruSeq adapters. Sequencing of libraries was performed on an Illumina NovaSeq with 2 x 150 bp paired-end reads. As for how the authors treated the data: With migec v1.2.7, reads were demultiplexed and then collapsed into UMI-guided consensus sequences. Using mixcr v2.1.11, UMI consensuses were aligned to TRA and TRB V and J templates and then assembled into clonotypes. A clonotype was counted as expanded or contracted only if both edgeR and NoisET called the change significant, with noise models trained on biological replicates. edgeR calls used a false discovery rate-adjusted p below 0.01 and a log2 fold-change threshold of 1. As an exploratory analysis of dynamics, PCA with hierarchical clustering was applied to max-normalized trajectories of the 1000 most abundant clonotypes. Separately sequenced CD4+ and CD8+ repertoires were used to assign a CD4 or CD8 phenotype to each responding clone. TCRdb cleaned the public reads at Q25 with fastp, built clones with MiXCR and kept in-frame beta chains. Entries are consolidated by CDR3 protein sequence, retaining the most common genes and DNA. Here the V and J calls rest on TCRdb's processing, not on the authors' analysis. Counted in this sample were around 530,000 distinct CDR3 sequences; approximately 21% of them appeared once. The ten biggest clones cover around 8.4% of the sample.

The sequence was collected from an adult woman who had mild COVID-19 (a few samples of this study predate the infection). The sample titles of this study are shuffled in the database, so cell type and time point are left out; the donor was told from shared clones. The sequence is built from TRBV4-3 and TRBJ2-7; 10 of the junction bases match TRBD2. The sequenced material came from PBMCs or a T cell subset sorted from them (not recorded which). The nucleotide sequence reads TGCGCCAGCAGCCAGAAGCGGGAGGGCTCCTACGAGCAGTACTTC. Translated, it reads CASSQKREGSYEQYF.